This TCR beta chain originates from a study of blood T cell repertoires in COVID-19. The V gene end was trimmed by 6 bases and the J gene end by 7 bases; junction bases not matched to a gene: 12. CDR1 and CDR2 from the germline V gene are MGHRA and YSYEKL. This CDR3 is built from 15 residues. Clones were sequenced by immunoSEQ multiplex PCR, and TCRdb holds only the in-frame ones, with some missing. Here the sample spans about 16,000 clones, approximately 88% being singletons. The sequencing sample was made of peripheral blood. The sequence was obtained from a man between 60 and 70 years old with acute or convalescent COVID-19. The genes are TRBV4-1 and TRBJ2-1; 7 nucleotides match TRBD1. Here the CDR3 reads CASSQPLTGPNEQFF. Written as DNA, the CDR3 is TGCGCCAGCAGTCAGCCCCTGACAGGGCCAAATGAGCAGTTCTTC.